The 30 T cell receptor beta chains given below trace back to one sample, sequenced in a study of blood T cell repertoires in COVID-19. Measured with immunoSEQ multiplex PCR; TCRdb has only the in-frame clones, and not every one. This sample carries roughly 200,000 clones, 80% to 90% of them seen once, and the ten largest clones take about 9%. The specimen sequenced was PBMCs or T cells enriched from blood (not recorded which). Receptor source: a man in his forties who had recovered from COVID-19.

This rearrangement joins TRBV30 to TRBJ1-2; D unresolved. The germline V and J ends were trimmed by 0 bases and 8 bases, with 10 bases remaining between them. Germline V lookup: CDR1 GTSNPN, CDR2 SVGIG (reference sequence). The CDR3 covers 12 residues. The CDR3 loop is CAWSVRVSGYTF. The CDR3 nucleotides read TGTGCCTGGAGTGTAAGAGTGAGCGGCTACACCTTC.

V usage is TRBV6-4 and J usage is TRBJ2-5; 12 nucleotides align to TRBD1. The CDR3 is made up of 15 amino acids. V lost 4 bases, J lost 4 bases, and 4 bases stayed unmatched. Germline V gene lookup returns CDR1 MRHNA and CDR2 SNTAGT. The CDR3 region is CASSVEGQGAETQYF. For the CDR3, the DNA is TGTGCCAGCAGTGTAGAGGGACAGGGGGCAGAGACCCAGTACTTC.

The gene calls are TRBV9 and TRBJ2-1; D is uncertain. With 0 bases removed from V and 4 bases from J, the gap between germline ends came to 5 bases. The CDR3 has 13 residues. Germline CDR1 and CDR2: SGDLS and YYNGEE. CDR3 protein: CASSVDLYNEQFF. In nucleotides, the CDR3 is TGTGCCAGCAGCGTAGACCTATACAATGAGCAGTTCTTC.

This clone has just a few counts. The V call is TRBV7-6, the J call TRBJ2-5, with a possible D match to TRBD1 (6 bases). Germline assignment: CDR1 SGHVS and CDR2 FNYEAQ. Trimming removed 3 bases at V and 5 bases at J, with 13 bases between. CDR3 length equals 14 residues. CDR3 in amino acids: CASSLRGSDETQYF. The CDR3 DNA reads as TGTGCCAGCAGCTTGAGGGGGTCGGACGAGACCCAGTACTTC.

The chain links TRBV10-3 to TRBJ2-3; 7 bases are shared with TRBD2. This CDR3 region has 16 residues. The V gene's germline CDR1 is ENHRY and CDR2 SYGVKD. V lost 0 bases and J lost 2; bases outside the gene matches: 5. CDR3 DNA: TGTGCCATCAGTGAGTCGCCGGGAGGCCCCACAGATACGCAGTATTTT. This codes for CAISESPGGPTDTQYF.

The CDR3 DNA is TGTGCCAGCAGCACCGGACTAGCGGCCACTGGGGGGGAGCTGTTTTTT. Amino acids: CASSTGLAATGGELFF. This chain links TRBV5-4 with TRBJ2-2, with 10 bases matching TRBD2. Trimming at V came to 4 bases and at J to 8 bases, leaving 11 bases not matched to a gene. Germline V CDR1 and CDR2: SGHNT, YYREEE (reference sequence). The CDR3 runs to 16 residues.

This clone has only a few counts. The gene calls are TRBV3-1 (or the pseudogene TRBV3-2) and TRBJ1-1, with a weak D call TRBD1 (5 bases). The V gene's germline CDR1 is LGHDT and CDR2 YNNKEL (reference sequence). The CDR3 has 15 residues. V dropped 4 bases and J dropped 0 bases, with 12 bases sitting between them. Here the CDR3 reads CASSRQDILNTEAFF. The CDR3 nucleotides read TGTGCCAGCAGCCGCCAGGACATCCTGAACACTGAAGCTTTCTTT.

This clone came up a few times. V gene TRBV5-4 combines with J gene TRBJ1-3, with D perhaps matching TRBD1 (5 bases). This CDR3 contains 14 residues. Germline values: CDR1 SGHNT, CDR2 YYREEE (reference sequence). The ends were cut back, 3 bases at V and 9 bases at J, with 16 bases in the middle. CDR3 sequence reads: CASSSRDSVGTIYF. CDR3 DNA: TGTGCCAGCAGCTCACGGGACTCGGTGGGCACCATATATTTT.

Points on this clone: Mismatch with germline at one junction end may stem from a read error. The rearrangement uses TRBV13 and TRBJ2-3; no clear D gene. The germline V gene encodes CDR1 PRHDT and CDR2 FYEKMQ (reference sequence). The CDR3 sequence is 13 residues long. DNA for the CDR3: TGTGCCAGCACTCATACCACCACAAATACGCAGTATTTT. Translated, it gives CASTHTTTNTQYF.

In this sample, this clone turned up a few times. The gene calls are TRBV5-1 and TRBJ2-3, with D perhaps matching TRBD1 (5 bases). CDR1 and CDR2 (germline): SGHRS, YFSETQ. V was trimmed by 3 bases and J by 6 bases, leaving 11 bases between them. The CDR3 covers 13 residues. The CDR3 nucleotides are TGCGCCAGCAGCTCCCAGGGCTACGATACGCAGTATTTT. This gives the protein CASSSQGYDTQYF.

The V call is TRBV19, the J call TRBJ1-2; a weak D match, TRBD1 (6 bases). The CDR3 has 18 amino acids. V lost 2 bases and J lost 3, with 22 bases in between. Germline CDR1 and CDR2: LNHDA and SQIVND (reference sequence). The CDR3 spells CASSIPTVFMRTDYGYTF. The CDR3 coding sequence is TGTGCCAGTAGTATACCCACCGTTTTCATGCGGACAGACTATGGCTACACCTTC.

The chain carries TRBV4-2 and TRBJ2-7; D is perhaps TRBD2 (5 bases). Trimming shortened V by 1 base and J by 2 bases, and 15 bases separated the two germline ends. This CDR3 contains 16 residues. Germline V CDR1 and CDR2: LGHNA, YNFKEQ. CDR3 in amino acids: CASSQAFGGNTYEQYF. CDR3 nucleotide sequence: TGTGCCAGCAGCCAAGCGTTTGGAGGAAACACCTACGAGCAGTACTTC.

The chain joins TRBV5-1 to TRBJ1-2; unclear D gene. Germline V lookup: CDR1 SGHRS, CDR2 YFSETQ. The CDR3 is made up of 13 amino acids. With 1 base removed from V and 5 bases from J, the gap between germline ends came to 9 bases. The CDR3 is CASSLSTEYGYTF. CDR3 coding DNA: TGCGCCAGCAGCTTGAGCACAGAATATGGCTACACCTTC.

The chain carries TRBV7-8 and TRBJ2-3, with 8 bases aligning to TRBD2. The CDR3 runs to 15 residues. Trimming removed 2 bases from V and 4 bases from J; junction bases left unmatched: 5. Germline V gene data show CDR1 as SGHVS and CDR2 as FQNEAQ. DNA for the CDR3: TGTGCCAGCAGCTTAAGCGGGAGAGGTCCAGATACGCAGTATTTT. Translated, it gives CASSLSGRGPDTQYF. Full variable domain (rest looked up from reference TRBV7-8 and TRBJ2-3): GAGVSQSPRYKVAKRGQDVALRCDPISGHVSLFWYQQALGQGPEFLTYFQNEAQLDKSGLPSDRFFAERPEGSVSTLKIQRTQQEDSAVYLCASSLSGRGPDTQYFGPGTRLTVL.

In its sample, this clone was seen a few times. This sample includes further DNA sequences coding for the same CDR3. This chain joins TRBV18 and TRBJ1-2, with 11 bases identical to TRBD1. J gave up 5 bases and V 3 bases, and 2 bases lay outside the gene matches. The CDR3 contains 14 residues. The germline gives CDR1 KGHSH, CDR2 LQKENI. The CDR3 DNA reads as TGTGCCAGCTCACCCGGACAGGGGGCGTATGGCTACACCTTC. It is translated as CASSPGQGAYGYTF. Full variable domain (missing parts from reference TRBV18 and TRBJ1-2): NAGVMQNPRHLVRRRGQEARLRCSPMKGHSHVYWYRQLPEEGLKFMVYLQKENIIDESGMPKERFSAEFPKEGPSILRIQQVVRGDSAAYFCASSPGQGAYGYTFGSGTRLTVV.

The chain has TRBV18 and TRBJ1-4; D call uncertain. This CDR3 contains 14 residues. The V end lost 2 bases, the J end lost 8 bases, and 12 bases lay between the germline ends. In germline, CDR1 is KGHSH, CDR2 LQKENI. This chain's CDR3 is CASSPAGMKEKLFF. The CDR3 region has the DNA TGTGCCAGCTCACCAGCGGGGATGAAGGAAAAACTGTTTTTT. Filled out from reference TRBV18 and TRBJ1-4, the complete variable domain reads NAGVMQNPRHLVRRRGQEARLRCSPMKGHSHVYWYRQLPEEGLKFMVYLQKENIIDESGMPKERFSAEFPKEGPSILRIQQVVRGDSAAYFCASSPAGMKEKLFFGSGTQLSVL.

The V call is TRBV9, the J call TRBJ2-1; 8 bases align to TRBD2. The CDR3 length is 14 residues. Germline values: CDR1 SGDLS, CDR2 YYNGEE. The J segment lost 5 bases and the V segment lost 1 base, leaving 2 bases of the junction unmatched. CDR3 DNA: TGTGCCAGCAGCGTAAGCGGGGGAAACAATGAGCAGTTCTTC. Amino acid sequence: CASSVSGGNNEQFF.

J is TRBJ1-4 and V is TRBV19; D is unresolved. Deletions cut 7 bases from V and 0 bases from J, with 24 bases between. Germline-derived CDR1 and CDR2 are LNHDA and SQIVND (reference sequence). This CDR3 has 19 amino acids. The CDR3 coding sequence is TGTGCCAGTACCAATCGGACGGGAGTCCCGGTCGCAACTAATGAAAAACTGTTTTTT. It codes for CASTNRTGVPVATNEKLFF.

The chain combines TRBV5-1 with TRBJ2-4; 10 bases align to TRBD2. Losses at the gene ends were 1 base for V and 1 base for J; bases not matched to a gene: 5. CDR3 length: 17 amino acids. Germline V gives CDR1 SGHRS, CDR2 YFSETQ. The CDR3 DNA follows: TGCGCCAGCAGCTTGCGAACTAGCGGGGTTGCCAAAAACATTCAGTACTTC. It is translated as CASSLRTSGVAKNIQYF.

V and J are TRBV19 and TRBJ1-5; maybe TRBD1 (5 bases). Trimming left V 2 bases short and J 0 bases short, with 17 bases between. The CDR3 covers 18 residues. Germline V gene sequence: CDR1 LNHDA, CDR2 SQIVND (reference sequence). CDR3 loop: CASSIHTRVSYSNQPQHF. CDR3 nucleotide sequence: TGTGCCAGTAGTATACATACCAGGGTCTCGTATAGCAATCAGCCCCAGCATTTT.

The chain combines TRBV20-1 with TRBJ1-5; TRBD1 is a possible D gene (6 bases). Trimming removed 3 bases from V and 2 bases from J, with 14 bases in between. Germline CDR1 reads DFQATT; CDR2 reads SNEGSKA (reference sequence). The CDR3 is made up of 15 amino acids. The CDR3 loop reads CSASESRGGNQPQHF. In DNA, the CDR3 is TGCAGTGCTAGTGAGTCCAGGGGTGGCAATCAGCCCCAGCATTTT.

The chain recombines TRBV7-9 with TRBJ1-6, with D hard to call. V shed 1 base and J shed 5 bases, with 12 bases lying between them. The CDR3 extends over 16 amino acids. Per the germline V gene, CDR1 is SEHNR and CDR2 is FQNEAQ (reference sequence). DNA of the CDR3: TGTGCCAGCAGCTTAGTAGGCAGGAAGAATAATTCACCCCTCCACTTT. Protein product: CASSLVGRKNNSPLHF. Filled out from reference TRBV7-9 and TRBJ1-6, the complete variable domain reads DTGVSQNPRHKITKRGQNVTFRCDPISEHNRLYWYRQTLGQGPEFLTYFQNEAQLEKSRLLSDRFSAERPKGSFSTLEIQRTEQGDSAMYLCASSLVGRKNNSPLHFGNGTRLTVT.

V gene TRBV29-1 combines with J gene TRBJ1-2; 8 positions agree with TRBD1. Germline V gives CDR1 SQVTM, CDR2 ANQGSEA. The CDR3 consists of 12 residues. The ends lost 4 bases at V and 2 bases at J; junction bases unmatched: 0. CDR3 loop: CSVAGGNYGYTF. CDR3 nucleotides: TGCAGCGTTGCAGGGGGCAACTATGGCTACACCTTC.

This chain uses TRBV7-9 with TRBJ1-2; TRBD1 aligns across 8 bases. The CDR3 consists of 15 residues. CDR1 is SEHNR, CDR2 FQNEAQ, per germline (reference sequence). V lost 5 bases, J lost 6 bases, and 11 bases stayed unmatched. This CDR3 is CASSGETGAANGYTF. CDR3 DNA: TGTGCCAGCAGCGGAGAGACAGGGGCGGCGAATGGCTACACCTTC.

The rearrangement links TRBV30 to TRBJ1-3; possibly TRBD1 for D (6 bases). This CDR3 is built from 14 residues. Between the trimmed V and J ends, which lost 4 bases and 1 base, there was a span of 11 bases. Per the germline V gene, CDR1 is GTSNPN and CDR2 is SVGIG (reference sequence). The CDR3 DNA follows: TGTGCCTGGAAAACAGGGTTATCTGGAAACACCATATATTTT. It encodes CAWKTGLSGNTIYF.

The gene calls are TRBV6-1 and TRBJ2-3, with a possible D match to TRBD1 (6 bases). The CDR3 length is 16 residues. The germline gives CDR1 MNHNS, CDR2 SASEGT. Trimming shortened V by 2 bases and J by 3 bases, and 15 bases separated the two germline ends. CDR3 sequence (DNA): TGTGCCAGCAGTGAAAATTTACAGGGATATACAGATACGCAGTATTTT. It codes for CASSENLQGYTDTQYF.

This clone has only one observation. Other DNA sequences in this sample translate to the same CDR3. The chain employs TRBV24-1 and TRBJ2-1, with TRBD2 matching 9 bases. V shed 4 bases, J shed 0 bases, and the junction held 3 bases outside the gene matches. Germline assignment: CDR1 KGHDR and CDR2 SFDVKD. The CDR3 spans 16 residues. The CDR3 bases are TGTGCCACCAGTGACCTTAGCGGGGGCTCCTACAATGAGCAGTTCTTC. Its translation: CATSDLSGGSYNEQFF.

The chain uses TRBV6-1 and TRBJ1-2; 9 bases align to TRBD1. The length of the CDR3 is 13 residues. CDR1 is MNHNS and CDR2 is SASEGT in the germline V gene. V gave up 3 bases and J gave up 5 bases; unmatched junction bases: 1. CDR3 in DNA: TGTGCCAGCAGTGAGACAGGGGGGTATGGCTACACCTTC. Translation gives CASSETGGYGYTF.

The chain couples TRBV2 to TRBJ2-7; 7 nucleotides match TRBD2. V lost 4 bases and J lost 6; bases outside the gene matches: 12. Germline lookup yields CDR1 SNHLY and CDR2 FYNNEI. This CDR3 contains 15 residues. CDR3 residues: CASSASASGPREQYF. The DNA of the CDR3 is TGTGCCAGCAGTGCTTCAGCTAGCGGCCCGCGCGAGCAGTACTTC.

The DNA of the CDR3 is TGTGCCAGCAGGGGAATAGGGACTGCCACCGGGGAGCTGTTTTTT. It translates to CASRGIGTATGELFF. The chain employs TRBV6-6 and TRBJ2-2, with D maybe TRBD2 (6 bases). There are 15 residues in the CDR3. The germline V gene has CDR1 MNHNY and CDR2 SVGAGI (reference sequence). V lost 6 bases to trimming and J lost 4 bases, with 15 bases between them.